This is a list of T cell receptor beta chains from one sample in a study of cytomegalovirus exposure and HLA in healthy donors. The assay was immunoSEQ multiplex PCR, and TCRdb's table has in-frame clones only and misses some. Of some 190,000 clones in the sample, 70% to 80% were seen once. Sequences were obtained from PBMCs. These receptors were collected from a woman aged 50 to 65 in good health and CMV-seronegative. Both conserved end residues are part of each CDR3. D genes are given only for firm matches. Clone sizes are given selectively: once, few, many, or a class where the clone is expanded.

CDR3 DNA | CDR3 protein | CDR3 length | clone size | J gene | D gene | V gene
TGTGCCAGCTCACCTGTAGCGGGAGGTGGCAATGAGCAGTTCTTC | CASSPVAGGGNEQFF | 15 | - | TRBJ2-1 | TRBD2 | TRBV18
TGTGCCAGTAGTATTAGGGACAGGGGGCGCGCAGATACGCAGTATTTT | CASSIRDRGRADTQYF | 16 | - | TRBJ2-3 | TRBD1 | TRBV19
TGTGCCAGTAGTCACCCCGCTCAGGGTCATCAAGGCGAGCAGTACTTC | CASSHPAQGHQGEQYF | 16 | few | TRBJ2-7 | - | TRBV19
TGTGCCAACAGCTTATTGGTACGGGGTGAAGCTTTCTTT | CANSLLVRGEAFF | 13 | - | TRBJ1-1 | - | TRBV7-9
TGTGCCAGCAGTTTTTTCGCGGGAAATTCAATGGAGACCCAGTACTTC | CASSFFAGNSMETQYF | 16 | - | TRBJ2-5 | - | TRBV28
TGCGCCAGCAGCTTGGGGAGCTCCTATAATTCACCCCTCCACTTT | CASSLGSSYNSPLHF | 15 | - | TRBJ1-6 | - | TRBV5-1
TGTGCCAGCACCCTCGAGCAGGGGGCTGACTATGGCTACACCTTC | CASTLEQGADYGYTF | 15 | - | TRBJ1-2 | TRBD1 | TRBV2
TGTGCTAGCAGCCCAGGCAGGGGGGATAATGAAAAACTGTTTTTT | CASSPGRGDNEKLFF | 15 | - | TRBJ1-4 | TRBD1 | TRBV7-7
TGCAGCGTTGATAGGTCCCTCGGGACTGAAGCTTTCTTT | CSVDRSLGTEAFF | 13 | few | TRBJ1-1 | - | TRBV29-1
TGTGCCAGCAGCTTAGGTCTAAAGGGGACTCCTGGCTACAATGAGCAGTTCTTC | CASSLGLKGTPGYNEQFF | 18 | - | TRBJ2-1 | - | TRBV11-2
TGTGCCAGCACGACAAAATGGGCGGGAGGCCACAATGAGCAGTTCTTC | CASTTKWAGGHNEQFF | 16 | - | TRBJ2-1 | TRBD2 | TRBV27
TGCGCCAGCAGCTCAAACCAAGAGACCCAGTACTTC | CASSSNQETQYF | 12 | - | TRBJ2-5 | - | TRBV5-1
TGTGCCATCAGTGAACTCTTGGAGTCCGATAGCAATCAGCCCCAGCATTTT | CAISELLESDSNQPQHF | 17 | - | TRBJ1-5 | - | TRBV10-3
TGTGCCAGCAGCTACAACAGGGGGGGGTACAATGAGCAGTTCTTC | CASSYNRGGYNEQFF | 15 | - | TRBJ2-1 | - | TRBV11-2
TGTGCCAGCAGAGACAGGGTTGGGGGAAACACCATATATTTT | CASRDRVGGNTIYF | 14 | - | TRBJ1-3 | TRBD1 | TRBV6-6
TGTGCCAGCAGCCAACTCGGGTCGGCAGGGGGCTACTACGAGCAGTACTTC | CASSQLGSAGGYYEQYF | 17 | - | TRBJ2-7 | TRBD1 | TRBV4-2
TGTGCCAGCTCACCCCTTAACAGGGGTAACACTGAAGCTTTCTTT | CASSPLNRGNTEAFF | 15 | - | TRBJ1-1 | TRBD1 | TRBV18
TGCGCCAGCAGCCCCGGGACTAGCTTTAACCGAGAGCAGTTCTTC | CASSPGTSFNREQFF | 15 | - | TRBJ2-1 | TRBD2 | TRBV4-1
TGTGCCAGCAGCTTAGACGGGTCACCCCAGCATTTT | CASSLDGSPQHF | 12 | - | TRBJ1-5 | - | TRBV7-9
TGCGCCAGCAGCCAAGATGAGGGGGGGGCCGGGGAGCTGTTTTTT | CASSQDEGGAGELFF | 15 | - | TRBJ2-2 | - | TRBV4-3
TGTGCCAGCAGTGAAGCCTCGGGTTTTGGGGGCTACACCTTC | CASSEASGFGGYTF | 14 | - | TRBJ1-2 | - | TRBV6-1
TGTGCCAGCAGTGAAAGTGGGGGCGACTCCTACGAGCAGTACTTC | CASSESGGDSYEQYF | 15 | few | TRBJ2-7 | - | TRBV6-1
TGCGCCAGCAGCTTCGCCGGGACAGGGTCCTACGAGCAGTACTTC | CASSFAGTGSYEQYF | 15 | - | TRBJ2-7 | TRBD1 | TRBV4-3
TGTGCCAGCAGGATGATTTTGGGACAGATCTATGGCTACACCTTC | CASRMILGQIYGYTF | 15 | - | TRBJ1-2 | TRBD1 | TRBV28
TGTGCCAGCAGCTTGGGTACGGGCCCCGGGGGAGAAAAACTGTTTTTT | CASSLGTGPGGEKLFF | 16 | - | TRBJ1-4 | - | TRBV5-4
TGTGCCAGCATAGCTGAGGGGACCCAGTACTTC | CASIAEGTQYF | 11 | - | TRBJ2-5 | - | TRBV7-2
TGCAGCGTTACACCGGGACAGGGCACAGATACGCAGTATTTT | CSVTPGQGTDTQYF | 14 | - | TRBJ2-3 | TRBD1 | TRBV29-1
TGTGCCAGTAGTAAACTGACAGGGGCCGACTCCTTTTCGAACTATGGCTACACCTTC | CASSKLTGADSFSNYGYTF | 19 | - | TRBJ1-2 | TRBD1 | TRBV19
TGCGCCAGCAGCTCGGGACAGGGGGCGCTGGGATATGGCTACACCTTC | CASSSGQGALGYGYTF | 16 | - | TRBJ1-2 | TRBD1 | TRBV5-1
TGTGCCAGCAGCTTTTACAGGGAAGCTACCTCACCCCTCCACTTT | CASSFYREATSPLHF | 15 | few | TRBJ1-6 | - | TRBV5-6
TGTGCCAGCAGCGCACAGGTGGGCACTGAAGCTTTCTTT | CASSAQVGTEAFF | 13 | few | TRBJ1-1 | - | TRBV13
TGTGCCAGCAGCCAGATCCCCCCCGGGGAGCTGTTTTTT | CASSQIPPGELFF | 13 | - | TRBJ2-2 | - | TRBV5-8
TGTGCCAGCAGGAAACCGGGACAGATCTACGAGCAGTACTTC | CASRKPGQIYEQYF | 14 | - | TRBJ2-7 | TRBD1 | TRBV2
TGTGCCAGCAGTTCCGGAGGAAAAGAGACCCAGTACTTC | CASSSGGKETQYF | 13 | few | TRBJ2-5 | - | TRBV6-1
TGTGCCAGCAGCCGACCCGGGACACCTCCCTACGAGCAGTACTTC | CASSRPGTPPYEQYF | 15 | - | TRBJ2-7 | - | TRBV6-5
TGTGCCAGCAGCACCGGGGACTTGGTGAATCAGCCCCAGCATTTT | CASSTGDLVNQPQHF | 15 | - | TRBJ1-5 | - | TRBV11-2
TGCGCCAGCAGCCAAGGGACAGACCCTAACTATGGCTACACCTTC | CASSQGTDPNYGYTF | 15 | few | TRBJ1-2 | - | TRBV4-3
TGTGCCAGCAGTCCACCGCGGGCTCAGTATGGCTACACCTTC | CASSPPRAQYGYTF | 14 | - | TRBJ1-2 | - | TRBV28
TGTGCCAGCAGCCTCATAGGACAGGGGGGTCCGTATTTT | CASSLIGQGGPYF | 13 | few | TRBJ2-3 | TRBD1 | TRBV5-5
TGTGCCAGCAGCTTAGGCGGGACAGGGGGCACTGAAGCTTTCTTT | CASSLGGTGGTEAFF | 15 | - | TRBJ1-1 | TRBD1 | TRBV7-2
TGTGCCAGCAGCCGAACCCCTGGACAGGGGAGTGAGAACACTGAAGCTTTCTTT | CASSRTPGQGSENTEAFF | 18 | - | TRBJ1-1 | TRBD1 | TRBV4-2
TGTGCCAGCAGCCGGGGACTCTACGAGCAGTACTTC | CASSRGLYEQYF | 12 | - | TRBJ2-7 | - | TRBV7-2
TGTGCCAGCAGCCCAAGGGGACAGGGGGACGTCTCTGGAAACACCATATATTTT | CASSPRGQGDVSGNTIYF | 18 | - | TRBJ1-3 | TRBD1 | TRBV9
TGTGCCAGCAGTTTGGGGGGACAGGGGAATCAGCCCCAGCATTTT | CASSLGGQGNQPQHF | 15 | - | TRBJ1-5 | TRBD1 | TRBV27
TGTGCCAGCAGTGCGCCGGGACAGAGCTCCTACGAGCAGTACTTC | CASSAPGQSSYEQYF | 15 | - | TRBJ2-7 | TRBD1 | TRBV6-5
TGTGCCAGCAGCCCGGTCCCGGGACTAGCGGGCCGGGGCTACAATGAGCAGTTCTTC | CASSPVPGLAGRGYNEQFF | 19 | - | TRBJ2-1 | TRBD2 | TRBV5-4
TGTGCCAGCAGAGGCGGGAGGGCCTGGACAGATACGCAGTATTTT | CASRGGRAWTDTQYF | 15 | - | TRBJ2-3 | TRBD2 | TRBV7-8
TGCAGCGTTGCGCGGGCCTCCTACGAGCAGTACTTC | CSVARASYEQYF | 12 | - | TRBJ2-7 | - | TRBV29-1
TGTGCCAGCAGTGAAAGGACAGGTTCTAACTATGGCTACACCTTC | CASSERTGSNYGYTF | 15 | - | TRBJ1-2 | TRBD1 | TRBV6-1
TGCGCCAGCAGTGAGTCTATACAGGGGGGCGAGCAGTACTTC | CASSESIQGGEQYF | 14 | few | TRBJ2-7 | TRBD1 | TRBV10-2
TGCGCCAGCAGCTTGGGGACTAGCCAAGAGACCCAGTACTTC | CASSLGTSQETQYF | 14 | - | TRBJ2-5 | TRBD2 | TRBV5-1
TGTGCCAGCAGTACCGGGACTGATTCCTACGAGCAGTACTTC | CASSTGTDSYEQYF | 14 | - | TRBJ2-7 | - | TRBV2
TGTGCCAGCAGTGACTCACCTCTAGCGGGAGTCACAGATACGCAGTATTTT | CASSDSPLAGVTDTQYF | 17 | once | TRBJ2-3 | TRBD2 | TRBV6-4
TGTGCCAGCAGAAGGGACAGGGGGATTAACACTGAAGCTTTCTTT | CASRRDRGINTEAFF | 15 | - | TRBJ1-1 | TRBD1 | TRBV27
TGTGCAAGTCTCTTCCCGACAGGGGACCTAGACGAGCAGTACTTC | CASLFPTGDLDEQYF | 15 | - | TRBJ2-7 | - | TRBV12-2
TGTGCCAGCAGCTACAGGAAGCTAAATGGCTACACCTTC | CASSYRKLNGYTF | 13 | - | TRBJ1-2 | - | TRBV2
TGTGCCAGCAGTTTAGCCCATGGGGCCTATGGCTACACCTTC | CASSLAHGAYGYTF | 14 | - | TRBJ1-2 | - | TRBV28
TGTGCCAGCAGCTCGTCCGGGACAAGGAATGAAAAACTGTTTTTT | CASSSSGTRNEKLFF | 15 | once | TRBJ1-4 | - | TRBV5-4
TGTGCCAGCAGCCGATACGGTCGAGAGACCCAGTACTTC | CASSRYGRETQYF | 13 | - | TRBJ2-5 | - | TRBV27